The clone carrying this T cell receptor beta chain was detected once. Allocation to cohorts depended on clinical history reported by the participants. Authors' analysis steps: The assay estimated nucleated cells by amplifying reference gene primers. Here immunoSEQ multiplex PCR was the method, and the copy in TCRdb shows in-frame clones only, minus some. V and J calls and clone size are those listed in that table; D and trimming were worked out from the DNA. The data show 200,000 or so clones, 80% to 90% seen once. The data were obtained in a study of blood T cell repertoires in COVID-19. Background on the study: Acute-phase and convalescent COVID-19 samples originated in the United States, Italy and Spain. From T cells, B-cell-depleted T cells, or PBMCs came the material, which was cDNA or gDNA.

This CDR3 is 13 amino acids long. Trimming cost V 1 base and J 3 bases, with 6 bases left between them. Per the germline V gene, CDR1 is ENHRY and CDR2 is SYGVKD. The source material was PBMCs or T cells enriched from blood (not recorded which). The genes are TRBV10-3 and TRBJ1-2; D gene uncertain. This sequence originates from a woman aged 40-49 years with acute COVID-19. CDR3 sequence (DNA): TGTGCCATCAGTGAGTTCACGGACTATGGCTACACCTTC. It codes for CAISEFTDYGYTF.